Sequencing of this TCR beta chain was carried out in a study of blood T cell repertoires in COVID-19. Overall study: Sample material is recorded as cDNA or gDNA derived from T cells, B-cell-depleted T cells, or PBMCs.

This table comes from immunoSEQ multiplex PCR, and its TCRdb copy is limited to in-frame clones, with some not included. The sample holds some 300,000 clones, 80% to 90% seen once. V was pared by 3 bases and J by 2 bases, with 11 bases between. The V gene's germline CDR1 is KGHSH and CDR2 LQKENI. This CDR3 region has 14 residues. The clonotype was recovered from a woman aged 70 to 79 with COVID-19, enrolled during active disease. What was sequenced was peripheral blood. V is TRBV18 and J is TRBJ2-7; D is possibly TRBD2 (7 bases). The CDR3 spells CASSPTGGPYEQYF. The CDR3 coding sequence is TGTGCCAGCTCACCGACCGGGGGGCCCTACGAGCAGTACTTC.